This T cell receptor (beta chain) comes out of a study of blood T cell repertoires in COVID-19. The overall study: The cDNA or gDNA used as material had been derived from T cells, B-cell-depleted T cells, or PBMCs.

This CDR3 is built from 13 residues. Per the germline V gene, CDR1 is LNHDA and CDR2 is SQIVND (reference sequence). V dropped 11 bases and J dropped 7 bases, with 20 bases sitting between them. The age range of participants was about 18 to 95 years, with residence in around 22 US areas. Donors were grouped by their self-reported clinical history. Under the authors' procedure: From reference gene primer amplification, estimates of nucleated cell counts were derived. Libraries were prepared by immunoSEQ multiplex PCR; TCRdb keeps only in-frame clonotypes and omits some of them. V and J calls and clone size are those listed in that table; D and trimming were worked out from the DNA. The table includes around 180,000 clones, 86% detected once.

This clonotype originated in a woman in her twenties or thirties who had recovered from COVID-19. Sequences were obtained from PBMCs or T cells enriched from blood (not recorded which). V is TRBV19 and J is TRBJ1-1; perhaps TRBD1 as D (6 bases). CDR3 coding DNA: TGTGCCGTCTCACCGGGACACCCCAATGAAGCTTTCTTT. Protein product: CAVSPGHPNEAFF.